This TCR beta chain was retrieved from a study of blood T cell repertoires in COVID-19. At the level of the study: The analysed material was cDNA or gDNA that came from T cells, B-cell-depleted T cells, or PBMCs.

The repertoire was sequenced with immunoSEQ multiplex PCR; TCRdb's copy has only in-frame clones and lacks some. There are over 60,000 clones in the sample; 82% occur only once, and about 15% lies in the top ten. From germline, CDR1 is SGHTA and CDR2 FQGNSA. This CDR3 has 14 amino acids. The V and J ends lost 5 bases and 5 bases, in that order; junction bases with no gene match: 8. This receptor was identified in a man of 80 years or more with active COVID-19. The rearrangement links TRBV7-2 to TRBJ2-5, with 7 positions matching TRBD2. Material for sequencing was peripheral blood. The CDR3 sequence: CASSVGLRLETQYF. The CDR3 coding sequence is TGTGCCAGCAGCGTGGGACTACGGTTGGAGACCCAGTACTTC.